Below, 13 T cell receptor beta chains from the same sample are listed, as sequenced in a study of tumor-infiltrating lymphocytes in primary liver carcinoma (dated by TCRdb to the late 2010s). TRIzol reagent was used to extract blood RNA from unsorted whole blood, while the DNeasy Blood & Tissue kit provided the germline DNA. The sequencer was an Illumina HiSeq 2500. A constant-region primer and ProtoScript II reverse transcriptase were used to reverse-transcribe TCRbeta-specific cDNA from approximately 500 ng total RNA. Construction of the TCRbeta libraries relied on three nested rounds of multiplex PCR, following a slightly modified ARM-PCR procedure. Each of the first two PCR rounds ran for about 10 cycles using multiplex TRBV1-TRBV30 forward primers together with a Cbeta reverse primer. Through fastp at Q25 and MiXCR, TCRdb rebuilt clones from the public reads, retaining in-frame beta chains. Rows merge per CDR3 protein into single entries with the most common DNA and genes. This sample has some 320,000 distinct CDR3 sequences in its table, and more than 55% of those were observed once. Jointly, the top ten make up roughly 9% of the sample.

The sample was peripheral blood. The receptors stem from a man aged 40-50 years with primary liver carcinoma and hepatitis B virus infection.

As to this clonotype: A much larger clone differs by one base, so this may be a read error. V is TRBV6-5 and J is TRBJ1-1; D gene uncertain. CDR3 size: 13 residues. V was cut by 11 bases and J by 1 base, with 14 bases left in between. Germline V gene data show CDR1 as MNHEY and CDR2 as SVGAGI. CDR3 region: CAARWISNTEAFF. In DNA, the CDR3 is TGTGCCGCCAGGTGGATCTCGAACACTGAAGCTTTCTTT.

As regards this clonotype: A read error is possible here, since a much larger clone lies one base away. The chain recombines TRBV5-4 with TRBJ2-5; D remains unclear. The CDR3 contains 14 residues. CDR1 is SGHNT and CDR2 is YYREEE in the germline V gene (reference sequence). The CDR3 nucleotides read TGTGCCAGCTGCTTGGCGGCGGTTCAAGAGACCCAGTACTTC. This gives the protein CASCLAAVQETQYF.

Note on this clonotype: This likely comes from a read error, as the CDR3 has no conserved phenylalanine or tryptophan at its end. Because the CDR3's place on the DNA is in doubt, the DNA is left out and the CDR3 is given as listed by TCRdb. The chain links TRBV29-1 to TRBJ2-7; the table's TRBD1 call for D was not verified on the DNA. Germline CDR1 and CDR2: SQVTM and ANQGSEA. 16 amino acids form the CDR3, both terminal residues included. The chain's CDR3 is CSAMTSGTGTPYDQYL.

This clonotype has at least ten counts. The chain couples TRBV6-2 or TRBV6-3 to TRBJ2-1, with a weak D call TRBD2 (5 bases). This CDR3 comprises 12 residues. The V and J ends lost 10 bases and 8 bases respectively, with 15 bases between them. Germline V CDR1 and CDR2: MNHEY, SVGEGT. The CDR3 DNA reads TGTGCCACCTACGGGGTAGGCGATGAGCAGTTCTTC. Translated: CATYGVGDEQFF.

The rearrangement joins TRBV2 to TRBJ2-1; 12 bases fit TRBD2. This CDR3 has 15 amino acids. CDR1 is SNHLY and CDR2 is FYNNEI in the germline V gene. Trimming removed 6 bases from V and 4 bases from J; junction bases left unmatched: 4. Here the CDR3 reads CASRGGTSGYNEQFF. As DNA, the CDR3 is TGTGCCAGCAGGGGGGGGACTAGCGGGTACAATGAGCAGTTCTTC.

The chain uses TRBV5-4 and TRBJ2-1, with D possibly matching TRBD1 (6 bases). V shed 0 bases and J shed 6 bases, with 16 bases lying between them. Germline V gene lookup returns CDR1 SGHNT and CDR2 YYREEE (reference sequence). CDR3 length: 16 amino acids. The CDR3 DNA reads TGTGCCAGCAGCTTGGCCGCAGGGGCCGGGCCCAATGAGCAGTTCTTC. This codes for CASSLAAGAGPNEQFF.

This clonotype was seen at least ten times. CDR3 DNA: TGTGCCACCACGCTACAGGGGAAAACAGATACGCAGTATTTT. Translation gives CATTLQGKTDTQYF. V usage is TRBV6-1 and J usage is TRBJ2-3, with 7 bases lining up with TRBD1. The length of the CDR3 is 14 residues. Trimming took 10 bases from V and 3 from J; bases not matched to a gene: 10. The germline CDR1 and CDR2 sequences are MNHNS and SASEGT.

About this clonotype itself: Given the absence of the conserved phenylalanine or tryptophan at the CDR3 end, a read error is likely. The V and J genes are TRBV29-1 and TRBJ1-1; the D gene is possibly TRBD1 (6 bases). V gave up 3 bases and J gave up 5 bases, with 16 bases separating them. This CDR3 spans 14 amino acids. Germline CDR1 reads SQVTM; CDR2 reads ANQGSEA. As DNA, the CDR3 is TGCAGCGTTGATTTTGACAGGTCGCGGACTGAAGCTTTCTCT. It yields the protein CSVDFDRSRTEAFS.

A word on this clonotype: Compared with germline, one end of the junction differs, possibly owing to a read error. The V and J genes are TRBV6-2 or TRBV6-3 and TRBJ2-2; maybe TRBD1 (6 bases). This CDR3 region has 15 residues. Germline V lookup: CDR1 MNHEY, CDR2 SVGEGT. This chain's CDR3 is CASSLKGETTRELFF. Written as DNA, the CDR3 is TGTGCCAGCAGCCTAAAGGGGGAGACCACCAGGGAGCTGTTTTTT.

This clonotype was detected only a few times. A much larger clone lies a single base off, so this may be a read error. Here the CDR3 DNA reads TGTGCCACCAAGCCCTCCGGGTCTTTCGAGGAGACCCAGTACTTC. Encoded protein: CATKPSGSFEETQYF. V usage is TRBV6-2 or TRBV6-3 and J usage is TRBJ2-5; no reliable D call. The CDR3 totals 15 residues. Deletions cut 10 bases from V and 5 bases from J, with 23 bases between. Germline V gives CDR1 MNHEY, CDR2 SVGEGT.

The rearrangement joins TRBV24-1 to TRBJ2-1; tentative D call: TRBD2 (5 bases). The CDR3 spans 13 residues. V lost 4 bases to trimming and J lost 9 bases, with 12 bases between them. Germline assignment: CDR1 KGHDR and CDR2 SFDVKD. The CDR3 DNA reads as TGTGCCACCAGTGACGGAGCGGTAAGTGAGCAGTTCTTC. Protein product: CATSDGAVSEQFF.

On this clonotype itself: This may be a read error: a much more frequent sequence differs by one nucleotide. The J gene is TRBJ2-1, the V gene TRBV4-2, with 8 positions matching TRBD2. The CDR3 length is 15 residues. Trimming at V came to 5 bases and at J to 8 bases, leaving 11 bases not matched to a gene. From germline, CDR1 is LGHNA and CDR2 YNFKEQ. The chain's CDR3 is CASSSPTNGRDEQFF. DNA for the CDR3: TGTGCCAGCAGCTCCCCGACTAACGGGAGGGATGAGCAGTTCTTC.

With respect to this clonotype: It may be a read error: a sequence one base away is much more abundant. This chain links TRBV29-1 with TRBJ1-2, with 9 bases identical to TRBD1. The CDR3 contains 15 residues. Germline-derived CDR1 and CDR2 are SQVTM and ANQGSEA. CDR3 nucleotide sequence: TGCGGCGCCCAGGGGGGACAGGGAAGTAAGCATGGCTACACCTTC. Translated: CGAQGGQGSKHGYTF.